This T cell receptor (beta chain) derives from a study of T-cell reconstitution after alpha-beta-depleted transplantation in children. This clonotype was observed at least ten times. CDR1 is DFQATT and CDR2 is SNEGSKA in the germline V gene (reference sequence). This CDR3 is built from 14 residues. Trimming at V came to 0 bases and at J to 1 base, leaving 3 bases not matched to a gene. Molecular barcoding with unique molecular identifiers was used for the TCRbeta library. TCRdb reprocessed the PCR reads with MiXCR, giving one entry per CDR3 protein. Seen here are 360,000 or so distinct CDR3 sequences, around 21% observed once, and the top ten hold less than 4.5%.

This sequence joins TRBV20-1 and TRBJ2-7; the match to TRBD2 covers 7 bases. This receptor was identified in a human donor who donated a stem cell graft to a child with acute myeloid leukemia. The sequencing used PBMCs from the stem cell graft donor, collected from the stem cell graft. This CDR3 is CSAREGGASYEQYF. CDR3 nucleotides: TGCAGTGCTAGAGAGGGAGGGGCTTCCTACGAGCAGTACTTC.